A selection of T cell receptor beta chains follows, all from one sample in a study of cytomegalovirus exposure and HLA in healthy donors. Assay: immunoSEQ multiplex PCR; the TCRdb copy retains only in-frame clones and omits some. The sample holds about 88,000 clones; 84% are singletons and the top ten take 9% to 13%. What was sequenced was PBMCs. These receptors originate from a woman aged 18 to 35 in good health and CMV-seropositive. The CDR3 runs from the conserved cysteine through the conserved F or W. The order of the fields is CDR3 DNA, CDR3 protein, clone size, V gene, J gene, D gene, CDR3 length. D genes are given only for firm matches. The size of a clone is reported for some rows only, either as once, few or many, or as a class for expanded clones.

DNA: TGCGCCAGACAGGGTGGAAACACCATATATTTT
CDR3: CARQGGNTIYF
size: NA
V: TRBV23-1
J: TRBJ1-3
D: NA
length: 11

DNA: TGTGCCAGCAGTGAAGCCCTCTACAGGGCCGTGAACTATGGCTACACCTTC
CDR3: CASSEALYRAVNYGYTF
size: NA
V: TRBV6-1
J: TRBJ1-2
D: NA
length: 17

DNA: TGTGCCAGCAGTTTTTTGGGGGGAGATACGCAGTATTTT
CDR3: CASSFLGGDTQYF
size: NA
V: TRBV27
J: TRBJ2-3
D: NA
length: 13

DNA: TGTGCCACCAGCAGAGGCCCTCGCACTTCAACTAATGAAAAACTGTTTTTT
CDR3: CATSRGPRTSTNEKLFF
size: once
V: TRBV15
J: TRBJ1-4
D: NA
length: 17

DNA: TGTGGCGTTGAAGTATCCTCTGGGGCCAACGTCCTGACTTTC
CDR3: CGVEVSSGANVLTF
size: NA
V: TRBV6-6
J: TRBJ2-6
D: NA
length: 14

DNA: TGTGCCAGCAGCATTGGACTAGCGTGGACAGATACGCAGTATTTT
CDR3: CASSIGLAWTDTQYF
size: NA
V: TRBV7-7
J: TRBJ2-3
D: TRBD2
length: 15

DNA: TGTGCCAGCAGCTTTAACAGGGGGGTCGATGAGCAGTTCTTC
CDR3: CASSFNRGVDEQFF
size: NA
V: TRBV7-8
J: TRBJ2-1
D: TRBD1
length: 14

DNA: TGTGCCAGCAGAAACGGACACAGTAATTCACCCCTCCACTTT
CDR3: CASRNGHSNSPLHF
size: few
V: TRBV7-2
J: TRBJ1-6
D: NA
length: 14

DNA: TGTGCCAGCAGTTACAACAGGGGCCATGGCTACACCTTC
CDR3: CASSYNRGHGYTF
size: NA
V: TRBV6-5
J: TRBJ1-2
D: TRBD1
length: 13

DNA: TGTGCCAGCAGCGTTCCAAACATGGGAGCTAACTATGGCTACACCTTC
CDR3: CASSVPNMGANYGYTF
size: NA
V: TRBV9
J: TRBJ1-2
D: NA
length: 16

DNA: TGTGCCAGCAGTGAGAGAGGGGCTAGCGGGGTATTTGTCAAGCAGTACTTC
CDR3: CASSERGASGVFVKQYF
size: NA
V: TRBV6-1
J: TRBJ2-7
D: TRBD2
length: 17

DNA: TGTGCCATCAGTGAAAGGACAGGGTTTTACCAAGAGACCCAGTACTTC
CDR3: CAISERTGFYQETQYF
size: NA
V: TRBV10-3
J: TRBJ2-5
D: TRBD1
length: 16

DNA: TGTGCCAGCTCACCTCCCGCCCTAGCCCACAATGAGCAGTTCTTC
CDR3: CASSPPALAHNEQFF
size: NA
V: TRBV18
J: TRBJ2-1
D: NA
length: 15

DNA: TGCAGCGCCGGCGGGACAGGGGAAGGAGAGCAGTACTTC
CDR3: CSAGGTGEGEQYF
size: NA
V: TRBV29-1
J: TRBJ2-7
D: TRBD1
length: 13

DNA: TGTGCCTGGAGTAAACTAGCGGGGGGCTACAATGAGCAGTTCTTC
CDR3: CAWSKLAGGYNEQFF
size: NA
V: TRBV30
J: TRBJ2-1
D: TRBD2
length: 15

DNA: TGCGCCAGCAGCTTAATGGGGGGTCCCTACGAGCAGTACTTC
CDR3: CASSLMGGPYEQYF
size: NA
V: TRBV5-1
J: TRBJ2-7
D: NA
length: 14

DNA: TGTGCCAGTAGTACCCACGGACAGGGGGCATATCAGCCCCAGCATTTT
CDR3: CASSTHGQGAYQPQHF
size: NA
V: TRBV19
J: TRBJ1-5
D: TRBD1
length: 16

DNA: TGCGCCAGCAGCTTGGTTAGCGGGGGGGCCTCCTACGAGCAGTACTTC
CDR3: CASSLVSGGASYEQYF
size: NA
V: TRBV5-1
J: TRBJ2-7
D: TRBD2
length: 16

DNA: TGTGCCAGCAGCTGGGGGACAGGGGGCCCCGAAAACACCATATATTTT
CDR3: CASSWGTGGPENTIYF
size: NA
V: TRBV5-8
J: TRBJ1-3
D: TRBD1
length: 16

DNA: TGTGCCAGCAGCTTAGGGTCCAGCGGGGGCCGGAATGAGCAGTTCTTC
CDR3: CASSLGSSGGRNEQFF
size: NA
V: TRBV7-6
J: TRBJ2-1
D: TRBD2
length: 16

DNA: TGTGCCAGCAGTAGGACAGGGGAAGGTCAGCCCCAGCATTTT
CDR3: CASSRTGEGQPQHF
size: NA
V: TRBV7-9
J: TRBJ1-5
D: TRBD1
length: 14

DNA: TGTGCCAGCAGTTTTAGCGGGGGACCTTCCTACGAGCAGTACTTC
CDR3: CASSFSGGPSYEQYF
size: once
V: TRBV2
J: TRBJ2-7
D: TRBD2
length: 15

DNA: TGTGCCAGCAGTGACAGGGGGTATGGCTACACCTTC
CDR3: CASSDRGYGYTF
size: NA
V: TRBV6-1
J: TRBJ1-2
D: TRBD1
length: 12

DNA: TGTGCCAGCAGCTTGCTTAGCGGGCGACGATACAATGAGCAGTTCTTC
CDR3: CASSLLSGRRYNEQFF
size: once
V: TRBV7-6
J: TRBJ2-1
D: TRBD2
length: 16

DNA: TGTGCCAGCAGCCAAATTACTTATGGCTACACCTTC
CDR3: CASSQITYGYTF
size: NA
V: TRBV28
J: TRBJ1-2
D: NA
length: 12

DNA: TGTGCCAGCAGCTTAGACAGGGACGCTGAGACCCAGTACTTC
CDR3: CASSLDRDAETQYF
size: NA
V: TRBV13
J: TRBJ2-5
D: NA
length: 14

DNA: TGTGCCAGCAGCTTCCTTTTCGAGGAAAAACTGTTTTTT
CDR3: CASSFLFEEKLFF
size: NA
V: TRBV7-9
J: TRBJ1-4
D: NA
length: 13

DNA: TGTGCCATCGGGAGGGGCAGGAACTATGGCTACACCTTC
CDR3: CAIGRGRNYGYTF
size: NA
V: TRBV10-3
J: TRBJ1-2
D: NA
length: 13

DNA: TGTGCCTGGAAATCCAGCGGGGGCTTTCTGTTCTTC
CDR3: CAWKSSGGFLFF
size: NA
V: TRBV30
J: TRBJ2-1
D: TRBD2
length: 12

DNA: TGTGCCAGTAGTACCACAGGGTACAATCAGCCCCAGCATTTT
CDR3: CASSTTGYNQPQHF
size: NA
V: TRBV19
J: TRBJ1-5
D: NA
length: 14

DNA: TGTGCCAGCAGTTTAAACCCGGGACAAGTATCCTATGGCTACACCTTC
CDR3: CASSLNPGQVSYGYTF
size: once
V: TRBV28
J: TRBJ1-2
D: NA
length: 16

DNA: TGTGCCAGCAGCCTAACCCCACATGACAGGGGCGGTGAAGCTTTCTTT
CDR3: CASSLTPHDRGGEAFF
size: NA
V: TRBV27
J: TRBJ1-1
D: TRBD1
length: 16

DNA: TGTGCCAGCAGCTTAGGTAATTTAAGCGGTGAAAAACTGTTTTTT
CDR3: CASSLGNLSGEKLFF
size: NA
V: TRBV11-2
J: TRBJ1-4
D: NA
length: 15

DNA: TGTGCCAGCAGAAAGACAGGGGCCCAAGAGACCCAGTACTTC
CDR3: CASRKTGAQETQYF
size: NA
V: TRBV2
J: TRBJ2-5
D: TRBD1
length: 14

DNA: TGTGCCAGCAGCCAACTAGCGGGGGGGTCCTATGAGCAGTTCTTC
CDR3: CASSQLAGGSYEQFF
size: NA
V: TRBV7-6
J: TRBJ2-1
D: TRBD2
length: 15

DNA: TGTGCCAGCAGTGAAGCTCGGGGGGAAAAACTGTTTTTT
CDR3: CASSEARGEKLFF
size: NA
V: TRBV6-1
J: TRBJ1-4
D: NA
length: 13

DNA: TGTGCCAGCAGGACAGGGACGGACACTGAAGCTTTCTTT
CDR3: CASRTGTDTEAFF
size: NA
V: TRBV9
J: TRBJ1-1
D: TRBD1
length: 13

DNA: TGTGCCAGCAGTTCCGGACAGGGAGGCTCCTACGAGCAGTACTTC
CDR3: CASSSGQGGSYEQYF
size: NA
V: TRBV28
J: TRBJ2-7
D: TRBD1
length: 15

DNA: TGCGCCAGCAGCCGCTCGGGACAGGGGGTCTACGAGCAGTACTTC
CDR3: CASSRSGQGVYEQYF
size: NA
V: TRBV4-1
J: TRBJ2-7
D: TRBD1
length: 15

DNA: TGTGCCAGCAGCCTGGACAGGGATGGCTACACCTTC
CDR3: CASSLDRDGYTF
size: NA
V: TRBV7-8
J: TRBJ1-2
D: TRBD1
length: 12

DNA: TGTGCCAGCTCCCGAAGCGGGGGGGAAGAGACCCAGTACTTC
CDR3: CASSRSGGEETQYF
size: NA
V: TRBV6-5
J: TRBJ2-5
D: TRBD2
length: 14